These T cell receptor beta chains were read from a single sample in a study of blood T cell repertoires in COVID-19. Libraries were prepared by immunoSEQ multiplex PCR; TCRdb keeps only in-frame clonotypes and omits some of them. The sample holds 55,000 to 75,000 clones; under 90% are singletons and the top ten take approximately 3%. The material sequenced was peripheral blood. These receptors all stem from a man in his fifties with active COVID-19. Each CDR3 is given with its conserved first and last residue. Fields, in order: J gene, D gene, V gene, clone size, CDR3 protein, CDR3 DNA. A D gene is named only where the DNA matches it firmly. Expanded clones get a size class; other rows say once, few or many, or leave the size out.

>TRBJ1-1|NA|TRBV10-3|NA
CAISESGRTNTEAFF
TGTGCCATCAGTGAGTCGGGCCGTACGAACACTGAAGCTTTCTTT
>TRBJ2-1|TRBD2|TRBV24-1|NA
CATSVPGLAGDRLFF
TGTGCCACCAGCGTTCCGGGACTAGCGGGAGATAGGCTGTTCTTC
>TRBJ1-1|TRBD1|TRBV7-9|NA
CASRLFAGTGGAGAFF
TGTGCCAGCAGACTATTTGCCGGGACAGGGGGCGCAGGCGCTTTCTTT
>TRBJ2-5|NA|TRBV14|NA
CASSYMSRETQYF
TGTGCCAGCAGCTATATGTCCAGGGAGACCCAGTACTTC
>TRBJ1-3|NA|TRBV5-8|NA
CASSFASSGNTIYF
TGTGCCAGCAGCTTCGCCAGCTCTGGAAACACCATATATTTT
>TRBJ1-4|TRBD1|TRBV5-1|NA
CASSSSTGGNEKLFF
TGCGCCAGCAGCTCCTCGACAGGGGGGAATGAAAAACTGTTTTTT
>TRBJ1-1|TRBD1|TRBV19|NA
CASSYDRAILNTEAFF
TGTGCCAGTAGTTACGACAGGGCGATATTGAACACTGAAGCTTTCTTT
>TRBJ2-1|TRBD2|TRBV7-8|NA
CASSQRRAGGREQFF
TGTGCCAGCAGCCAAAGGCGGGCGGGAGGGCGTGAGCAGTTCTTC
>TRBJ2-1|TRBD2|TRBV6-4|NA
CASSNTGLAGGRSYNEQFF
TGTGCCAGCAGTAATACGGGACTAGCGGGGGGACGCTCCTACAATGAGCAGTTCTTC
>TRBJ2-3|TRBD2|TRBV10-2|NA
CASRRAGEVADTQYF
TGCGCCAGCAGGAGAGCGGGAGAGGTTGCAGATACGCAGTATTTT
>TRBJ1-4|TRBD1|TRBV10-3|NA
CAIGQAATNEKLFF
TGTGCCATCGGACAGGCGGCAACTAATGAAAAACTGTTTTTT
>TRBJ2-7|NA|TRBV3-1/TRBV3-2|NA
CASSHLATDYEQYF
TGTGCCAGCAGCCACTTAGCGACCGACTACGAGCAGTACTTC
>TRBJ2-7|NA|TRBV23-1|NA
CASSPSRRWTASTPYEQYF
TGCGCCAGCAGTCCCTCCCGCAGATGGACAGCCTCGACCCCCTACGAGCAGTACTTC
>TRBJ2-2|NA|TRBV11-3|once
CASSLGLGGITGELFF
TGTGCCAGCAGCTTAGGTCTCGGGGGAATCACCGGGGAGCTGTTTTTT
>TRBJ1-1|TRBD1|TRBV4-2|NA
CASSQKTGGEAFF
TGTGCCAGCAGCCAAAAGACAGGGGGTGAAGCTTTCTTT
>TRBJ2-3|TRBD2|TRBV13|NA
CASSRTSGGIDTQYF
TGTGCCAGCAGCAGAACTAGCGGAGGAATAGATACGCAGTATTTT
>TRBJ2-7|NA|TRBV6-4|NA
CASNPQISYEQYF
TGTGCCAGCAACCCGCAGATCTCCTACGAGCAGTACTTC
>TRBJ2-3|NA|TRBV12-3/TRBV12-4|NA
CASSRTLYTQYF
TGTGCCAGCAGCCGGACACTATATACGCAGTATTTT
>TRBJ2-3|TRBD1|TRBV7-6|NA
CASSSPRDSRTDTQYF
TGTGCCAGCAGCTCCCCTCGGGACAGCCGCACAGATACGCAGTATTTT
>TRBJ2-5|TRBD1|TRBV7-9|NA
CASSLSLGQGKTQYF
TGTGCCAGCAGCTTATCCCTCGGACAGGGGAAGACCCAGTACTTC
>TRBJ1-2|NA|TRBV25-1|once
CASSEFAGTAYGYTF
TGTGCCAGCAGTGAATTCGCGGGGACCGCCTATGGCTACACCTTC
>TRBJ2-3|NA|TRBV27|NA
CASSFTTPPDTQYF
TGTGCCAGCAGTTTTACAACGCCACCAGATACGCAGTATTTT
>TRBJ2-2|NA|TRBV10-3|NA
CATRDSIGELFF
TGTGCCACCCGAGACTCTATCGGGGAGCTGTTTTTT
>TRBJ2-3|NA|TRBV25-1|NA
CASSDSRGPRDTQYF
TGTGCCAGCAGTGATTCGCGAGGGCCTAGAGATACGCAGTATTTT
>TRBJ2-3|TRBD2|TRBV5-1|NA
CASRTAGETDTQYF
TGCGCCAGCAGGACAGCGGGGGAAACAGATACGCAGTATTTT
>TRBJ1-2|TRBD1|TRBV6-5|NA
CASRGAGGYGYTF
TGTGCCAGCAGGGGGGCAGGGGGTTATGGCTACACCTTC
>TRBJ2-3|NA|TRBV10-1|once
CASSESEGPDTQYF
TGCGCCAGCAGTGAGTCGGAGGGGCCGGATACGCAGTATTTT
>TRBJ1-1|NA|TRBV11-2|NA
CASSFDSMNTEAFF
TGTGCCAGCAGCTTTGACAGTATGAACACTGAAGCTTTCTTT
>TRBJ2-1|NA|TRBV4-2|NA
CASSQGRENEQFF
TGTGCCAGCAGCCAAGGAAGGGAGAATGAGCAGTTCTTC
>TRBJ2-5|TRBD2|TRBV11-2|NA
CASSPGLAGGQETQYF
TGTGCCAGCAGCCCTGGACTAGCGGGGGGACAAGAGACCCAGTACTTC